This T cell receptor beta chain was sequenced in a study of shared clonotypes between healthy human individuals (dated by TCRdb to 2020 to 2021). Looking at the study overall: A couple of women and a few men aged 18 to 49 years were included in the cohort. For each donor, CD4 naive and CD4 memory were each given three plates, CD8 naive was given two plates, and CD8 memory was given one plate. To estimate repertoire size and how much clonotypes are shared between individuals, the study performed deep sequencing of blood TCR repertoires from 4 to 6 healthy adults. Each donor's leukapheresis produced roughly between roughly 0.94 and 9.5 billion PBMCs. Libraries were prepared and TCR repertoires were sequenced by different laboratories using diverse techniques, in order to increase sequencing depth and limit assay-specific biases. General conclusions and limits of the study: Pairwise subsampling indicated that sequencing depth was expected to affect the degree of clonotype sharing among donors. Because the study included a small number of donors, the genetic and exposure-history diversity represented was limited. Sampling was limited to blood, and TCR repertoires in tissue likely differ from TCR repertoires in blood. Even with the large sequencing depth, rarefaction of the sorted-subset datasets indicated that sequencing was incomplete. Estimated clonotype richness was generally larger for naive than for memory subsets. Higher generation probabilities were observed for clonotypes shared by all four sorted-subset donors than for non-shared clonotypes. When a few donors were compared, the shared fraction of clonotypes was roughly 5% for naive CD4, around 4% for naive CD8, roughly 2.5% for memory CD4, and under 0.5% for memory CD8.

Trimmed from V: 9 bases; trimmed from J: 5 bases; junction bases lacking a gene match: 16. Including cysteine and phenylalanine, the CDR3 has 15 amino acids. Of the read, only the CDR3 DNA is kept; its 45 bases are in frame from base 1. CDR1 and CDR2 are drawn from the germline V gene (reference sequence): MNHEY, SMNVEV. On this clone itself: Its antigen remains unidentified. Per-base quality was not reported, and no clone a single base away is much larger than it.

Using the deep immunoSEQ assay, multiplex PCR amplified TCR CDR3 regions from genomic DNA. For each cell subset, the extracted genomic DNA was distributed evenly across all wells of several immunoSEQ 96-well plates, and each plate served as one replicate. For sorted subsets, each replicate PCR was loaded with about 0.2 ug genomic DNA, equivalent to 32,000 or so T cell genomes. Purified libraries were measured with a Qubit 3.0 fluorometer, size-checked on a Bioanalyzer 2100, and measured again with the KAPA Library Quantification kit. Each immunoSEQ 96-well plate was sequenced on its own single-read 150-cycle Illumina NextSeq 550 flow cell. As for the authors' bioinformatics: The immunoSEQ output contained only junctional sequences without quality scores, so filtering could not match that applied to full-length reads. To assign V/J genes and CDR3, sequences were annotated using PyIR, a Python wrapper for IgBLAST v1.9, with IMGT germline references. Reads were removed for weak V/J assignments (E-value above 1e-6), missing CDR3, stop codons, out-of-frame junctions, or ambiguous translated residues. A V3J clonotype was defined by an identical inferred V gene, J gene, and CDR3 amino acid sequence. To compute the percentage overlap between repertoires, the number of shared unique clonotypes was divided by the size of the smaller repertoire. RTK rarefaction, the Chao1 estimator, and Recon v2.1 estimates of unobserved clonotypes were used to assess repertoire richness. Generation probabilities were computed with OLGA for all TCRbeta clonotypes obtained by the gDNA method from four donors. TCRdb's version of the immuneACCESS table is confined to in-frame rearrangements and falls short of the full clone set. An unresolved V gene accounts for under half of the shortfall where checked; the remainder is of unknown origin. V, J and clone size are those of that table, while D and trimming were read from the DNA. In this sample the table shows a few million clones, 93% of which occur a single time. The top ten clones comprise approximately 1.6% of the sample.

CD8 naive samples consisted of CD45RO-negative cells that were positively selected for CCR7, yielding a CD45RA+CCR7+ population without TemRA cells. The donors were healthy, HIV-negative adults who had no recently reported acute infections or vaccinations. Every donor was a Caucasian adult residing in Nashville, Tennessee, USA. After blood collection by leukapheresis, PBMCs were isolated using Ficoll-Histopaque density gradient centrifugation and then cryopreserved in the vapor phase of liquid nitrogen. Analytical flow cytometry was used to check the purity and quantity of each magnetically sorted T cell population. Genomic DNA was isolated from every sorted fraction and measured by UV absorbance on a Nanodrop 2000c.

The sequencing input was naive CD8+ T cells from PBMCs. The cell subset or site label here, explained by the study, means: CD45RA+CCR7+. This TCR derives from a man aged 18 to 35 in good health. Some clones in this sample may be carry-over from other donors' samples. This chain joins TRBV27 to TRBJ2-7; a stretch of 7 junction bases matches TRBD1. For the CDR3, the sequence is CASQIGQGVGHEQYF. The DNA sequence reads TGTGCCAGTCAAATTGGGCAGGGGGTCGGCCACGAGCAGTACTTC.